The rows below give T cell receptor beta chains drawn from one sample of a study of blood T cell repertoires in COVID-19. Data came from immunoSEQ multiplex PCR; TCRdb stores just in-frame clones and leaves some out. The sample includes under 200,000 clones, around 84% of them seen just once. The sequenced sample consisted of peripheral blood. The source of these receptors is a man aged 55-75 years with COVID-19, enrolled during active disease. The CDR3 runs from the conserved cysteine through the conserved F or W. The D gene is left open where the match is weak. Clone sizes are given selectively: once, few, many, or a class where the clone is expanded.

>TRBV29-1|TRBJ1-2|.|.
TGCAGCGTTGGTAGGGGGACCTATGGCTACACCTTC
CSVGRGTYGYTF
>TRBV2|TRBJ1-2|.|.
TGTGCCAGCAGGGAAGAGACAGGAAACTATGGCTACACCTTC
CASREETGNYGYTF
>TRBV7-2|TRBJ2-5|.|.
TGTGCCAGCAGCTTAGCAGGGGCGAAGGAGACCCAGTACTTC
CASSLAGAKETQYF
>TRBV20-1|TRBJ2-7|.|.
TGCAGTGCTAGAGATCAGGTATCACAGTACTTC
CSARDQVSQYF
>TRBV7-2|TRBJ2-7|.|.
TGTGCCAGCAGCTTAGGCCTGCTCAGCTCCTACGAGCAGTACTTC
CASSLGLLSSYEQYF
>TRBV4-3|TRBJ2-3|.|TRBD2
TGCGCCAGCAGCCAAGATCGTGGTGGGGGGGATGGAGATACGCAGTATTTT
CASSQDRGGGDGDTQYF
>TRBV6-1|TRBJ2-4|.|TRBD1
TGTGCCAGCAGTGGTCTACAGGGGGCGCCGAGGTATAAGGCCAAAAACATTCAGTACTTC
CASSGLQGAPRYKAKNIQYF
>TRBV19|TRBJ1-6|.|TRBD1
TGTGCCAGTAGTATAGATGGGACAGGAGGTAATAATTCACCCCTCCACTTT
CASSIDGTGGNNSPLHF
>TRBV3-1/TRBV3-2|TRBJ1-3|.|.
TGTGCCAGCAGCCAAGATTTTATTTGGACAAAGGAAGGAAACACCATATATTTT
CASSQDFIWTKEGNTIYF
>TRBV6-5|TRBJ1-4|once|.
TGTGCCAGCAGGCGACAGGAGGCGAATGAAAAACTGTTTTTT
CASRRQEANEKLFF
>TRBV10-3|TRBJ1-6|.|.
TGTGCCTCCCGAGGGGGGGCCGAACATAATTCACCCCTCCACTTT
CASRGGAEHNSPLHF
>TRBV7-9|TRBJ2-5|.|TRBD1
TGTGCCAGCAGCTTGGGGGACAGGGGGGAAAGAGAGACCCAGTACTTC
CASSLGDRGERETQYF
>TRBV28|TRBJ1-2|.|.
TGTGCCAGCAGTAAGGGGTATGGCTACACCTTC
CASSKGYGYTF
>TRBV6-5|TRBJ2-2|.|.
TGTGCCAGCAGTTATCAGCGGCACACCGGGGAGCTGTTTTTT
CASSYQRHTGELFF
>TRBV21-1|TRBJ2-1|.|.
.
CASIVFGPGNEQFF
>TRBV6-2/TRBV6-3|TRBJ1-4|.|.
TGTGCCAGCAGTTACTCAGTTGTCGACTTAGTTACTGAAAAACTGTTTTTT
CASSYSVVDLVTEKLFF
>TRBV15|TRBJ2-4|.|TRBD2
TGTGCCACCAGCATCAACAAAGTGGGAGCGGGGTTGGACATTCAGTACTTC
CATSINKVGAGLDIQYF
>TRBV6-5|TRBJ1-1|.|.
TGTGCCAGCAGTCTCCAATCGGGGGGTGGGACTGAAGCTTTCTTT
CASSLQSGGGTEAFF
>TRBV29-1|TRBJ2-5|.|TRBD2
TGCAGCGTTGGCGGGACTAGCGGAAATCAAGAGACCCAGTACTTC
CSVGGTSGNQETQYF
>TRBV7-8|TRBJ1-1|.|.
TGTGCCAGCAGCTTAGTTTCGGGAGTAGGGACTGAAGCTTTCTTT
CASSLVSGVGTEAFF
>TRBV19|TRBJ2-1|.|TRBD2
TGTGCCAGTAGTCTGATGGGAGGGCCAAATGAGCAGTTCTTC
CASSLMGGPNEQFF
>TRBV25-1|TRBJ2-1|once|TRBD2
TGTGCCAGCAGTGCACAAATAGCGGGAGGCTTCTACAATGAGCAGTTCTTC
CASSAQIAGGFYNEQFF
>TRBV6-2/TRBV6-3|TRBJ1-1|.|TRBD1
TGTGCCAGCAGCCCCCCCCGGACAGGATACGCTTTCTTT
CASSPPRTGYAFF
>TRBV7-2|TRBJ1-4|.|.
TGTGCCAGCAGCTCACGGACTCCGGATGGAAAACTGTTTTTT
CASSSRTPDGKLFF
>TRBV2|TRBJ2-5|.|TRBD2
TGTGCCAGCAGTGAAGCGGGAGGGCAGACCCAGTACTTC
CASSEAGGQTQYF
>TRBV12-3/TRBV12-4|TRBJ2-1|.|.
TGTGCCAGCAGTTTGGCGGGCAATGAGCAGTTCTTC
CASSLAGNEQFF